These T cell receptor beta chains were read from a single sample in a study of T cells in Graves' hyperthyroidism and ophthalmopathy. Using its own MiXCR run on the multiplex PCR reads, TCRdb lists one record per CDR3 protein. The sample consists of around 390,000 distinct CDR3 sequences, approximately 14% of them appearing once. The specimen was blood. These receptors all stem from a woman aged 25 to 39 with Graves' ophthalmopathy. CDR3s include the opening cysteine and the closing phenylalanine or tryptophan. D genes are given only for firm matches. Rows may omit the clone size; those that give it use once, few, many or a size class.

few	.	TRBV7-8	TRBJ1-3	TGTGCCAGCAGCTCCGCCCGGCAGGGGCGATCAACTGGAAACACCATATATTTT	CASSSARQGRSTGNTIYF
.	.	TRBV6-2/TRBV6-3	TRBJ2-1	TGTGCCAGCAGTTCCCGGGACACATCCTACAATGAGCAGTTCTTC	CASSSRDTSYNEQFF
many	TRBD2	TRBV7-9	TRBJ2-1	TGTGTTTGGGGGGAGGGGAATGAGCAGTTCTTC	CVWGEGNEQFF
many	.	TRBV7-9	TRBJ1-2	TGTGCCAGCAGCTTTAACCCTGGGGAGGATGGCTACACCTTC	CASSFNPGEDGYTF
many	.	TRBV5-1	TRBJ1-5	TGCGCCAGCAGCCCGGGAGGTTATAGCAATCAGCCCCAGCATTTT	CASSPGGYSNQPQHF
many	.	TRBV2	TRBJ1-5	TGTGCCAGCAGTGAATTTCTAATTCGACAGTCCAGCAATCAGCCCCAGCATTTT	CASSEFLIRQSSNQPQHF
many	.	TRBV20-1	TRBJ2-1	TGCAGTGCTAGTCAGGGTGGCTCAATCTCCTACAATGAGCAGTTCTTC	CSASQGGSISYNEQFF
few	.	TRBV14	TRBJ1-3	TGTGCCAGCAGCCAAGGTCCGGATTCGGGAAACACCATATATTTT	CASSQGPDSGNTIYF
few	.	TRBV5-1	TRBJ2-7	TGCGCCAGCAGCTTGGACAGCACCTGCGAGCAGTACTTC	CASSLDSTCEQYF
many	.	TRBV24-1	TRBJ2-3	TGTGCCACCATGACAACGACTTCTGGGACAGATACGCAGTATTTT	CATMTTTSGTDTQYF
many	TRBD2	TRBV28	TRBJ2-5	TGTGCCAGCAGTTTCACGACAGGGGGAGGGACTAGCGGGGGGGAAGAGACCCAGTACTTC	CASSFTTGGGTSGGEETQYF
few	.	TRBV2	TRBJ1-6	TGTGCCAGCAGTTTACCCAATTCACCCCTCCACTTT	CASSLPNSPLHF
many	.	TRBV7-8	TRBJ2-3	TGTGCCACTAGCGATGTCCCAGATACGCAGTATTTT	CATSDVPDTQYF
many	.	TRBV2	TRBJ1-2	TGTGCCAGCAGTGATTCGGCTTATGGCTACACCTTC	CASSDSAYGYTF